Listed here are 7 T cell receptor beta chains from one sample, sequenced in a study of T-cell memory formation after mild COVID-19. TCRdb reprocessed the 5' RACE reads via MiXCR and lists one record per CDR3 protein. The sample comprises about 150,000 distinct CDR3 sequences, 6% to 7% of which are singletons, and about 2% rests with the top ten. Sequenced: PBMCs or a T cell subset sorted from them (not recorded which). All receptors come from an adult woman who had mild COVID-19 (a few samples of this study predate the infection). Cell type and time point are not known.

This clonotype came up a few times. The V and J genes are TRBV4-1 and TRBJ1-5; a possible D gene is TRBD1 (6 bases). V lost 1 base and J 5 bases, leaving 15 bases between the germline ends. Germline V gene data show CDR1 as MGHRA and CDR2 as YSYEKL. The CDR3 loop spans 16 amino acids. This chain's CDR3 is CASSQVVLPGDQPQHF. CDR3 nucleotide sequence: TGCGCCAGCAGCCAAGTGGTTCTACCAGGGGATCAGCCCCAGCATTTT.

This clonotype was found a few times. The chain has TRBV11-3 and TRBJ2-5; weak D call: TRBD1 (7 bases). This CDR3 has 13 amino acids. V shed 2 bases and J shed 5 bases, with 9 bases lying between them. Germline V gives CDR1 SGHNT, CDR2 YENEEA. The CDR3 loop reads CASSLPGGETQYF. The CDR3 region has the DNA TGTGCCAGCAGCTTACCAGGGGGGGAGACCCAGTACTTC.

This rearrangement joins TRBV6-5 to TRBJ2-7; no clear D. The CDR3 length is 15 residues. CDR1 is MNHEY and CDR2 is SVGAGI in the germline V gene. The V end was cut by 1 base, the J end by 0 bases, with 10 bases between. The CDR3 bases are TGTGCCAGCAGTTACTACGCGGTTAGCTCCTACGAGCAGTACTTC. Encoded protein: CASSYYAVSSYEQYF.

This clonotype has only a few counts. V usage is TRBV12-3 or TRBV12-4 and J usage is TRBJ1-2; 11 nucleotides agree with TRBD1. The CDR3 sequence is 14 residues long. V was clipped by 4 bases and J by 5 bases; unmatched bases: 3. The CDR3 spells CASSWGQGVYGYTF. The CDR3 DNA follows: TGTGCCAGCAGTTGGGGACAGGGGGTTTATGGCTACACCTTC.

This chain connects TRBV4-2 to TRBJ1-2; 12 bases fit TRBD1. V gave up 0 bases and J gave up 3 bases; unmatched junction bases: 5. The germline gives CDR1 LGHNA, CDR2 YNFKEQ. The CDR3 is 17 residues long. In nucleotides, the CDR3 is TGTGCCAGCAGCCAAGATGGGGGACAGGGGGCGCACTATGGCTACACCTTC. Its translation: CASSQDGGQGAHYGYTF.

This clonotype occurred many times. The chain links TRBV29-1 to TRBJ2-3; TRBD1 matches at 8 bases. After removal of 7 bases from V and 6 bases from J, the junction contained 3 bases not matched to a gene. The germline V gene has CDR1 SQVTM and CDR2 ANQGSEA. This CDR3 contains 11 residues. The CDR3 region is CSARTGDTQYF. Written as DNA, the CDR3 is TGCAGCGCTAGGACAGGGGATACGCAGTATTTT.

This chain links TRBV5-1 with TRBJ2-7; D is perhaps TRBD1 or TRBD2 (5 bases each). The CDR3 loop spans 15 amino acids. Germline-derived CDR1 and CDR2 are SGHRS and YFSETQ. Between the trimmed V and J ends, which lost 0 bases and 3 bases, there was a span of 13 bases. The chain's CDR3 is CASSLVGEKVYEQYF. The CDR3 bases are TGCGCCAGCAGCTTGGTAGGGGAGAAGGTCTACGAGCAGTACTTC.